Following are 9 T cell receptor beta chains from one sample sequenced in a study of OX40 agonist ivuxolimab in advanced cancers. Produced via immunoSEQ multiplex PCR; TCRdb's table is partial and in-frame only. The profile shows 30,000 to 40,000 clones, 70% to 90% of them singletons. The sample in question was CD4+ or CD8+ T cells sorted from blood, obtained in a trial of the OX40 agonist ivuxolimab. These receptors were taken from an adult with an advanced solid tumor such as melanoma, head and neck, liver or kidney cancer.

This rearrangement joins TRBV7-2 to TRBJ1-1, with D perhaps TRBD1 (6 bases). The CDR3 loop spans 14 amino acids. V lost 4 bases, J lost 3 bases, and 12 bases lay in between. CDR1 is SGHTA and CDR2 is FQGNSA in the germline V gene. Written as DNA, the CDR3 is TGTGCCAGCAGCTCAATGCACAGGGACACTGAAGCTTTCTTT. This sequence encodes CASSSMHRDTEAFF.

This clone is a singleton in its sample. J is TRBJ2-3 and V is TRBV19; TRBD2 is a possible D gene (6 bases). The V gene's germline CDR1 is LNHDA and CDR2 SQIVND (reference sequence). CDR3 length equals 15 residues. The V end was cut by 4 bases, the J end by 5 bases, with 16 bases between. The CDR3 nucleotides read TGTGCCAGTAGTAACCCGGGCGGAGGGCGAGATACGCAGTATTTT. Translating it yields CASSNPGGGRDTQYF. The full variable domain, in which reference TRBV19 and TRBJ2-3 provide the parts outside the CDR3, is DGGITQSPKYLFRKEGQNVTLSCEQNLNHDAMYWYRQDPGQGLRLIYYSQIVNDFQKGDIAEGYSVSREKKESFPLTVTSAQKNPTAFYLCASSNPGGGRDTQYFGPGTRLTVL.

The gene calls are TRBV10-3 and TRBJ1-3; the match to TRBD1 covers 8 bases. Germline assignment: CDR1 ENHRY and CDR2 SYGVKD. V shed 6 bases, J shed 8 bases, and the junction held 9 bases outside the gene matches. The CDR3 has 14 residues. The CDR3 DNA reads TGTGCCATCAGCCAATCGGACAGGGCGGACACCATATATTTT. It codes for CAISQSDRADTIYF.

This sequence joins TRBV19 and TRBJ2-7; maybe TRBD1 (5 bases). Germline V gene data show CDR1 as LNHDA and CDR2 as SQIVND (reference sequence). This CDR3 has 16 residues. The ends were cut back, 4 bases at V and 2 bases at J, with 18 bases in the middle. CDR3 sequence (DNA): TGTGCCAGTAGTAAGACGGACACCCCTAAACCCTACGAGCAGTACTTC. Its translation: CASSKTDTPKPYEQYF.

The CDR3 coding sequence is TGTGCCAGCAGCCAACTAGGACAGGGAAATGAGCAGTTCTTC. Its translation: CASSQLGQGNEQFF. J is TRBJ2-1 and V is TRBV4-2; 8 bases map to TRBD1. Germline V gene data show CDR1 as LGHNA and CDR2 as YNFKEQ. Trimming at V came to 2 bases and at J to 7 bases, leaving 4 bases not matched to a gene. The CDR3 has 14 amino acids.

The J gene is TRBJ2-2, the V gene TRBV11-2, with D possibly matching TRBD1 (6 bases). This CDR3 has 17 residues. Germline loops: CDR1 SGHAT, CDR2 FQNNGV. The V end lost 0 bases, the J end lost 3 bases, and 14 bases lay between the germline ends. CDR3 nucleotide sequence: TGTGCCAGCAGCTTAGATCTTCAGGGGAGCGACACCGGGGAGCTGTTTTTT. Translating gives CASSLDLQGSDTGELFF.

By sample share, this clone is medium-sized. The chain recombines TRBV14 with TRBJ1-2; 9 bases line up with TRBD1. Germline V CDR1 and CDR2: SGHDN, FVKESK. The ends lost 4 bases at V and 8 bases at J; junction bases unmatched: 5. The CDR3 extends over 13 amino acids. In nucleotides, the CDR3 is TGTGCCAGCAGCCCAGGGACAGGGCTAGGCTACACCTTC. It is translated as CASSPGTGLGYTF.

The V gene is TRBV30, the J gene TRBJ1-6, with D perhaps TRBD1 (5 bases). Germline V gene lookup returns CDR1 GTSNPN and CDR2 SVGIG (reference sequence). Trimming stripped 7 bases from V and 5 bases from J, with 12 bases between. This CDR3 spans 13 amino acids. The CDR3 reads CALRQTHNSPLHF. The CDR3 DNA sequence: TGTGCCTTGCGACAGACACATAATTCACCCCTCCACTTT.

This clone has more than one count but fewer than ten. As DNA, the CDR3 is TGTGCCAGCAGAGACGTCAGGTGGCTAGAGACCCAGTACTTC. This translates into CASRDVRWLETQYF. The genes are TRBV28 and TRBJ2-5; D not resolved. Germline V gene data show CDR1 as MDHEN and CDR2 as SYDVKM. V dropped 6 bases and J dropped 4 bases, with 15 bases sitting between them. The CDR3 length is 14 residues.